A selection of T cell receptor beta chains follows, all from one sample in a study of T cell clonotyping in hematopoietic cell transplantation. Profiled with immunoSEQ multiplex PCR; TCRdb holds only in-frame clones, not every one. The table includes around 15,000 clones, 95% to 98% detected once. Sample: peripheral blood mononuclear cells, taken 30 days after allogeneic stem cell transplant. Receptors were obtained from a female patient aged 50-59 years who had an allogeneic stem cell transplant from an unrelated donor, so T cells may come from the graft donor. Some clones in this sample may be carry-over from other donors' samples. Each CDR3 is given with its conserved first and last residue. D genes are given only for firm matches. Clone size is shown for a subset of rows, as once, few, many or a class of expanded clone.

TRBV6-1	.	TRBJ1-1	.	TGTGCCAGCAGTGACAGATTTCCTGAAGCTTTCTTT	CASSDRFPEAFF
TRBV7-9	.	TRBJ1-6	.	TGTGCCAGCAGCTTAGACCTGACGGCCGGACCCCTCCACTTT	CASSLDLTAGPLHF
TRBV30	.	TRBJ2-5	.	TGTGCCTGGAGTGTAAGCAGTCGAGAGACCCAGTACTTC	CAWSVSSRETQYF
TRBV15	.	TRBJ2-1	.	TGTGCCACCAGCATTAGGGTAGGTTCCTACAATGAGCAGTTCTTC	CATSIRVGSYNEQFF
TRBV6-1	TRBD1	TRBJ2-3	once	TGTGCCAGCAGGGATGGACAGGGTTGGACAGATACGCAGTATTTT	CASRDGQGWTDTQYF
TRBV5-6	.	TRBJ2-7	.	TGTGCCAGCAGCTTGGCCTCGTCGGCCTACGAGCAGTACTTC	CASSLASSAYEQYF
TRBV7-9	TRBD1	TRBJ1-2	.	TGTGCCAGCAGCCCGGGGGGACAGGGCCTTCTCTATGGCTACACCTTC	CASSPGGQGLLYGYTF
TRBV30	.	TRBJ1-6	.	TGTGCCTGGAGTGTAAGGTCACCCCTCCACTTT	CAWSVRSPLHF
TRBV6-1	.	TRBJ1-1	.	TGTGCCAGCAGTCGGAGTGAAGCTTTCTTT	CASSRSEAFF
TRBV6-5	.	TRBJ2-5	.	TGTGCCAGCAGTTACTCGCAGGACGGACAAACCCAGTACTTC	CASSYSQDGQTQYF
TRBV14	.	TRBJ1-1	.	TGTGCCAGCAGCCAAGCTCTTTGGGGGAACACTGAAGCTTTCTTT	CASSQALWGNTEAFF
TRBV7-9	.	TRBJ1-2	.	TGTGCCAGCAGCTTAGAATCCAGCCTCTATGGCTACACCTTC	CASSLESSLYGYTF
TRBV5-1	.	TRBJ2-7	.	TGCGCCAGCAGCTTGGTAGGGGAGGCCTACGAGCAGTACTTC	CASSLVGEAYEQYF
TRBV6-1	.	TRBJ1-2	few	TGTGCCAGCAGGGAAAGACGGTTCTATGGCTACACCTTC	CASRERRFYGYTF
TRBV11-2	.	TRBJ2-5	.	TGTGCCAGCAGCTTTAGGGTATCAGAGACCCAGTACTTC	CASSFRVSETQYF